These T cell receptor beta chains were read from a single sample in a study of blood T cell repertoires in COVID-19. Sequenced by immunoSEQ multiplex PCR; TCRdb stores in-frame clones only, minus some. The sample records 220,000 or so clones, 70% to 90% being singletons. Sequencing was done on a sample of PBMCs or T cells enriched from blood (not recorded which). These TCRs come from a woman in her 50s with acute COVID-19. CDR3s include the opening cysteine and the closing phenylalanine or tryptophan. The D gene is left open where the match is weak. Clone size appears in some rows only: once, few, many, or a class for an expanded clone.

abundance: .
v_gene: TRBV4-1
j_gene: TRBJ2-7
d_gene: TRBD2
CDR3aa: CASSLLGTVGAGSSYEQYF
CDR3nt: TGCGCCAGCAGCCTCCTCGGGACGGTGGGAGCGGGGAGCTCCTACGAGCAGTACTTC

abundance: .
v_gene: TRBV5-4
j_gene: TRBJ2-3
d_gene: .
CDR3aa: CASSYGLTADTQYF
CDR3nt: TGTGCCAGCAGCTACGGACTAACCGCAGATACGCAGTATTTT

abundance: many
v_gene: TRBV6-5
j_gene: TRBJ1-2
d_gene: .
CDR3aa: CASTRTSRGYGYTF
CDR3nt: TGTGCCAGCACCCGGACAAGTAGGGGCTATGGCTACACCTTC

abundance: .
v_gene: TRBV27
j_gene: TRBJ1-2
d_gene: TRBD1
CDR3aa: CASSWDRGSYGYTF
CDR3nt: TGTGCCAGCAGTTGGGACAGGGGAAGCTATGGCTACACCTTC

abundance: .
v_gene: TRBV27
j_gene: TRBJ2-1
d_gene: .
CDR3aa: CASSPTRNNEQFF
CDR3nt: TGTGCCAGCAGTCCCACTCGTAACAATGAGCAGTTCTTC

abundance: .
v_gene: TRBV7-3
j_gene: TRBJ1-3
d_gene: .
CDR3aa: CASSLDINSGNTIYF
CDR3nt: TGTGCCAGCAGCTTGGACATCAACTCTGGAAACACCATATATTTT

abundance: .
v_gene: TRBV4-2
j_gene: TRBJ2-5
d_gene: TRBD2
CDR3aa: CASSQTLLAGGEETQYF
CDR3nt: TGTGCCAGCAGCCAAACTCTGCTAGCGGGAGGTGAAGAGACCCAGTACTTC

abundance: .
v_gene: TRBV19
j_gene: TRBJ1-2
d_gene: .
CDR3aa: CASSSRGLGYTF
CDR3nt: TGTGCCAGTAGTTCGCGGGGTCTTGGCTACACCTTC

abundance: .
v_gene: TRBV5-6
j_gene: TRBJ2-7
d_gene: .
CDR3aa: CASSLGLYEQYF
CDR3nt: TGTGCCAGCAGCTTGGGACTCTACGAGCAGTACTTC

abundance: .
v_gene: TRBV29-1
j_gene: TRBJ2-2
d_gene: .
CDR3aa: CSVYLLTGGTGELFF
CDR3nt: TGCAGCGTTTACCTGCTTACAGGTGGTACCGGGGAGCTGTTTTTT

abundance: .
v_gene: TRBV13
j_gene: TRBJ1-2
d_gene: TRBD1
CDR3aa: CASSLGQENYGYTF
CDR3nt: TGTGCCAGCAGCCTCGGACAGGAGAACTATGGCTACACCTTC

abundance: .
v_gene: TRBV30
j_gene: TRBJ2-7
d_gene: .
CDR3aa: CAWSHFSYEQYF
CDR3nt: TGTGCCTGGAGCCACTTCTCCTACGAGCAGTACTTC

abundance: .
v_gene: TRBV21-1
j_gene: TRBJ1-5
d_gene: .
CDR3aa: CASSKGDRGTGNQPQHF
CDR3nt: TGTGCCAGCAGCAAAGGGGACAGGGGAACGGGCAATCAGCCCCAGCATTTT

abundance: .
v_gene: TRBV15
j_gene: TRBJ1-5
d_gene: .
CDR3aa: CATSRERQPQHF
CDR3nt: TGTGCCACCAGCAGAGAGCGTCAGCCCCAGCATTTT

abundance: .
v_gene: TRBV7-2
j_gene: TRBJ2-2
d_gene: .
CDR3aa: CASSTGHPSTGELFF
CDR3nt: TGTGCCAGCAGCACGGGACATCCGAGCACCGGGGAGCTGTTTTTT

abundance: .
v_gene: TRBV28
j_gene: TRBJ2-7
d_gene: TRBD2
CDR3aa: CASNVAGVYEQYF
CDR3nt: TGTGCCAGCAACGTAGCGGGAGTCTACGAGCAGTACTTC

abundance: .
v_gene: TRBV29-1
j_gene: TRBJ1-1
d_gene: TRBD1
CDR3aa: CSVDPGGTEAFF
CDR3nt: TGCAGCGTTGATCCAGGGGGCACTGAAGCTTTCTTT

abundance: .
v_gene: TRBV7-6
j_gene: TRBJ2-5
d_gene: TRBD2
CDR3aa: CASSLAVLAGLETQYF
CDR3nt: TGTGCCAGCAGCTTAGCGGTGTTAGCGGGACTAGAGACCCAGTACTTC

abundance: .
v_gene: TRBV27
j_gene: TRBJ1-6
d_gene: TRBD1
CDR3aa: CASSRGQGGSPLHF
CDR3nt: TGTGCCAGCAGTAGAGGACAGGGAGGCTCACCCCTCCACTTT

abundance: .
v_gene: TRBV6-5
j_gene: TRBJ2-7
d_gene: TRBD1
CDR3aa: CASSRDRGYEQYF
CDR3nt: TGTGCTAGCAGCCGGGACAGGGGCTACGAGCAGTACTTC

abundance: .
v_gene: TRBV9
j_gene: TRBJ2-1
d_gene: TRBD2
CDR3aa: CASSVVSSGANEQFF
CDR3nt: TGTGCCAGCAGCGTAGTGTCGAGCGGGGCTAATGAGCAGTTCTTC

abundance: .
v_gene: TRBV27
j_gene: TRBJ1-5
d_gene: .
CDR3aa: CASSLQGLNQPQHF
CDR3nt: TGTGCCAGCAGCCTACAGGGCCTCAATCAGCCCCAGCATTTT

abundance: .
v_gene: TRBV28
j_gene: TRBJ2-3
d_gene: TRBD2
CDR3aa: CASSLAGVEGTQYF
CDR3nt: TGTGCCAGCAGTCTAGCGGGAGTCGAGGGTACGCAGTATTTT

abundance: .
v_gene: TRBV2
j_gene: TRBJ1-1
d_gene: .
CDR3aa: CASRGRGAGAFF
CDR3nt: TGTGCCAGCAGGGGACGGGGGGCCGGAGCTTTCTTT

abundance: few
v_gene: TRBV7-9
j_gene: TRBJ1-1
d_gene: .
CDR3aa: CASSLIGNTEAFF
CDR3nt: TGTGCCAGCAGCTTAATCGGGAACACTGAAGCTTTCTTT

abundance: once
v_gene: TRBV7-2
j_gene: TRBJ2-2
d_gene: .
CDR3aa: CASSLVAGLTGELFF
CDR3nt: TGTGCCAGCAGCTTAGTCGCGGGTCTTACCGGGGAGCTGTTTTTT

abundance: .
v_gene: TRBV7-2
j_gene: TRBJ2-1
d_gene: TRBD1
CDR3aa: CASSSRTGAYNEQFF
CDR3nt: TGTGCCAGCAGCTCGCGGACAGGAGCCTACAATGAGCAGTTCTTC

abundance: .
v_gene: TRBV7-2
j_gene: TRBJ1-1
d_gene: .
CDR3aa: CASSSRGSQNTEAFF
CDR3nt: TGTGCCAGCAGCTCCAGGGGCTCCCAGAACACTGAAGCTTTCTTT

abundance: .
v_gene: TRBV18
j_gene: TRBJ2-7
d_gene: TRBD2
CDR3aa: CASSPGLAGARSYEQYF
CDR3nt: TGTGCCAGCTCACCCGGACTAGCGGGAGCGCGGTCCTACGAGCAGTACTTC

abundance: .
v_gene: TRBV28
j_gene: TRBJ1-2
d_gene: TRBD1
CDR3aa: CASSLPFRTGIPSLRYTF
CDR3nt: TGTGCCAGCAGTTTACCCTTCCGGACAGGGATCCCATCCCTACGCTACACCTTC

abundance: .
v_gene: TRBV7-2
j_gene: TRBJ2-7
d_gene: TRBD1
CDR3aa: CASKLRQGALGEQYF
CDR3nt: TGTGCCAGCAAATTAAGACAGGGGGCCCTAGGGGAGCAGTACTTC

abundance: .
v_gene: TRBV5-6
j_gene: TRBJ2-5
d_gene: .
CDR3aa: CATIGKETQYF
CDR3nt: TGTGCCACCATCGGGAAGGAGACCCAGTACTTC

abundance: .
v_gene: TRBV9
j_gene: TRBJ2-1
d_gene: .
CDR3aa: CASSVGSGLNNEQFF
CDR3nt: TGTGCCAGCAGCGTAGGTAGCGGACTGAACAATGAGCAGTTCTTC

abundance: .
v_gene: TRBV19
j_gene: TRBJ2-2
d_gene: TRBD1
CDR3aa: CASSVGQINTGELFF
CDR3nt: TGTGCCAGTAGTGTGGGACAGATAAACACCGGGGAGCTGTTTTTT

abundance: .
v_gene: TRBV27
j_gene: TRBJ1-6
d_gene: .
CDR3aa: CASSFAAVSSYNSPLHF
CDR3nt: TGTGCCAGCAGTTTCGCGGCCGTGAGCTCCTATAATTCACCCCTCCACTTT

abundance: .
v_gene: TRBV14
j_gene: TRBJ2-1
d_gene: TRBD2
CDR3aa: CASSQVTSGRSEQFF
CDR3nt: TGTGCCAGCAGCCAAGTGACTAGCGGGAGATCAGAGCAGTTCTTC

abundance: .
v_gene: TRBV19
j_gene: TRBJ2-1
d_gene: .
CDR3aa: CASSTIRQSSSYNEQFF
CDR3nt: TGTGCCAGTAGTACTATCAGACAGTCGAGCTCCTACAATGAGCAGTTCTTC

abundance: .
v_gene: TRBV27
j_gene: TRBJ1-2
d_gene: .
CDR3aa: CASSFTRGGNYGYTF
CDR3nt: TGTGCCAGCAGTTTTACGCGAGGGGGTAACTATGGCTACACCTTC

abundance: .
v_gene: TRBV11-1
j_gene: TRBJ2-3
d_gene: TRBD2
CDR3aa: CASRSTSGHTDTQYF
CDR3nt: TGTGCCAGCAGGTCGACTAGCGGACACACAGATACGCAGTATTTT

abundance: .
v_gene: TRBV6-5
j_gene: TRBJ1-3
d_gene: .
CDR3aa: CASSYSSGVGVNF
CDR3nt: TGTGCCAGCAGTTACTCATCAGGGGTCGGTGTCAATTTT

abundance: .
v_gene: TRBV7-3
j_gene: TRBJ1-2
d_gene: .
CDR3aa: CASSVSGVYGYTF
CDR3nt: TGTGCCAGCAGCGTATCGGGGGTATATGGCTACACCTTC

abundance: .
v_gene: TRBV6-5
j_gene: TRBJ2-3
d_gene: TRBD2
CDR3aa: CASRGTSGPDTQYF
CDR3nt: TGTGCCAGCAGGGGGACTAGCGGCCCAGATACGCAGTATTTT

abundance: .
v_gene: TRBV18
j_gene: TRBJ2-2
d_gene: TRBD2
CDR3aa: CASSSSGTSALNTGELFF
CDR3nt: TGTGCCAGCTCGTCATCCGGGACTAGCGCATTGAACACCGGGGAGCTGTTTTTT

abundance: few
v_gene: TRBV9
j_gene: TRBJ1-6
d_gene: .
CDR3aa: CASSLGGRGYNSPLHF
CDR3nt: TGTGCCAGCAGCCTGGGGGGGAGAGGATATAATTCACCCCTCCACTTT

abundance: .
v_gene: TRBV3-1/TRBV3-2
j_gene: TRBJ2-7
d_gene: TRBD2
CDR3aa: CASSQDHLAGGNYEQYF
CDR3nt: TGTGCCAGCAGCCAAGATCACCTAGCGGGAGGAAACTACGAGCAGTACTTC

abundance: once
v_gene: TRBV18
j_gene: TRBJ1-1
d_gene: .
CDR3aa: CASSPLLGQHTEAFF
CDR3nt: TGTGCCAGCTCACCACTTCTGGGGCAGCACACTGAAGCTTTCTTT

abundance: few
v_gene: TRBV4-3
j_gene: TRBJ1-3
d_gene: .
CDR3aa: CASSQDRGSGNTIYF
CDR3nt: TGCGCCAGCAGCCAAGATCGAGGCTCTGGAAACACCATATATTTT

abundance: .
v_gene: TRBV5-1
j_gene: TRBJ2-3
d_gene: TRBD2
CDR3aa: CASRPSGRSTDTQYF
CDR3nt: TGCGCCAGCAGACCTAGCGGGAGGTCCACAGATACGCAGTATTTT

abundance: .
v_gene: TRBV3-1/TRBV3-2
j_gene: TRBJ1-2
d_gene: .
CDR3aa: CASSGYGYTF
CDR3nt: TGTGCCAGCTCGGGCTATGGCTACACCTTC

abundance: .
v_gene: TRBV6-6
j_gene: TRBJ2-1
d_gene: .
CDR3aa: CASSPLAARGSYNEQFF
CDR3nt: TGTGCCAGCAGTCCCCTCGCAGCCAGAGGATCCTACAATGAGCAGTTCTTC

abundance: .
v_gene: TRBV18
j_gene: TRBJ2-2
d_gene: TRBD1
CDR3aa: CASSPNPTGRTGELFF
CDR3nt: TGTGCCAGCTCACCGAACCCGACAGGGCGAACCGGGGAGCTGTTTTTT

abundance: .
v_gene: TRBV7-6
j_gene: TRBJ2-1
d_gene: TRBD2
CDR3aa: CASSFLAGDNEQFF
CDR3nt: TGTGCCAGCAGCTTCTTAGCGGGGGACAATGAGCAGTTCTTC

abundance: .
v_gene: TRBV18
j_gene: TRBJ2-7
d_gene: .
CDR3aa: CASSPSGSTRSEQYF
CDR3nt: TGTGCCAGCTCACCATCCGGATCTACGAGGAGTGAGCAGTACTTC

abundance: many
v_gene: TRBV5-4
j_gene: TRBJ2-3
d_gene: TRBD2
CDR3aa: CASSPPGAGGDTQYF
CDR3nt: TGTGCCAGCAGCCCCCCGGGAGCGGGAGGAGATACGCAGTATTTT

abundance: few
v_gene: TRBV7-2
j_gene: TRBJ2-3
d_gene: TRBD2
CDR3aa: CASSSSTSPNTQYF
CDR3nt: TGTGCCAGCAGCTCGTCGACTAGCCCAAATACGCAGTATTTT